The clone carrying this T cell receptor (beta chain) was recorded at least ten times. Its antigen is not known. The data were taken from a study of T cells in Graves' hyperthyroidism and ophthalmopathy. Study observations and caveats: Blood samples included most of the expanded thyroid clonotypes exceeding 0.001.

Patients were aged 18 to 65, had disease duration under 2 months, and had newly diagnosed hyperthyroidism. Exclusion followed for patients with uncontrolled infection, other autoimmune disease, pregnancy or lactation. The CDR3 regions of TCR beta were amplified from RNA transcripts. TCR CDR3 regions were first amplified by RT-PCR with HTBI primers. TCRdb reprocessed the multiplex PCR reads via MiXCR and lists one record per CDR3 protein. The sample has approximately 370,000 distinct CDR3 sequences; about 18% are singletons. The sequenced sample was blood. The sequence was collected from a woman between 25 and 40 years old with Graves' hyperthyroidism that later progressed to Graves' ophthalmopathy.

The CDR3 DNA is TGTGCCAGCAGCCCTGACTTCTCTGGAAACACCATATATTTT. It encodes CASSPDFSGNTIYF. The chain is built from TRBV5-6 and TRBJ1-3; D remains unclear. Germline CDR1 reads SGHDT; CDR2 reads YYEEEE. V dropped 4 bases and J dropped 0 bases, with 8 bases sitting between them. The CDR3 totals 14 residues.